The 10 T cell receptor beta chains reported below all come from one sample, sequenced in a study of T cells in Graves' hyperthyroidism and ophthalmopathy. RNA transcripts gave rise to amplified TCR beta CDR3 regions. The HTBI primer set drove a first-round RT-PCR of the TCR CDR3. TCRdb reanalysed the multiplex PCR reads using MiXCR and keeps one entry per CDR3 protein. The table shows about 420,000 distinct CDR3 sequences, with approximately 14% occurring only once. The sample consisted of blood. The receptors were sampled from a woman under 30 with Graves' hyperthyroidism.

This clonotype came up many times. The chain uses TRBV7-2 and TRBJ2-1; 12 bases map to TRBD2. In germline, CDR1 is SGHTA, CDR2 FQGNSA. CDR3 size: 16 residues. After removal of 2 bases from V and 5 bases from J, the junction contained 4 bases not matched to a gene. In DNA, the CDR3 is TGTGCCAGCAGCTTAAGGACTAGCGGGAAGGACAATGAGCAGTTCTTC. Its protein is CASSLRTSGKDNEQFF. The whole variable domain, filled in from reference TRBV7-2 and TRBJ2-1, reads GAGVSQSPSNKVTEKGKDVELRCDPISGHTALYWYRQSLGQGLEFLIYFQGNSAPDKSGLPSDRFSAERTGGSVSTLTIQRTQQEDSAVYLCASSLRTSGKDNEQFFGPGTRLTVL.

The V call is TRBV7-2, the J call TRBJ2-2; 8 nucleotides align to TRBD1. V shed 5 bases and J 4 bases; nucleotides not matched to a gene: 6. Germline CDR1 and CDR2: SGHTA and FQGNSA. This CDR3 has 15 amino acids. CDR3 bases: TGTGCCAGCAGCCTCTCCACAGGGGGCACCGGGGAGCTGTTTTTT. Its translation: CASSLSTGGTGELFF. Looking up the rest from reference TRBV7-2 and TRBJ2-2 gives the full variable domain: GAGVSQSPSNKVTEKGKDVELRCDPISGHTALYWYRQSLGQGLEFLIYFQGNSAPDKSGLPSDRFSAERTGGSVSTLTIQRTQQEDSAVYLCASSLSTGGTGELFFGEGSRLTVL.

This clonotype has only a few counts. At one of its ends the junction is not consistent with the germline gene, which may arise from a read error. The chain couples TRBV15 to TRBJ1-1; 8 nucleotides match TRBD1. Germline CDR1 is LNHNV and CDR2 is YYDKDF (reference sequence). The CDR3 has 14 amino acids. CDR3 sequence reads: CATSRGTGNTEALF. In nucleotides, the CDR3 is TGTGCCACCAGCAGAGGGACAGGGAACACTGAAGCTCTCTTT.

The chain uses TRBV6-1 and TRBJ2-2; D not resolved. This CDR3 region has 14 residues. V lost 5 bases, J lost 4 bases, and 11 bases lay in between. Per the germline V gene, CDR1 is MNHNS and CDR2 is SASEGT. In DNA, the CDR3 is TGTGCCAGCAGTCCCGACACTCTCACCGGGGAGCTGTTTTTT. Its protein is CASSPDTLTGELFF.

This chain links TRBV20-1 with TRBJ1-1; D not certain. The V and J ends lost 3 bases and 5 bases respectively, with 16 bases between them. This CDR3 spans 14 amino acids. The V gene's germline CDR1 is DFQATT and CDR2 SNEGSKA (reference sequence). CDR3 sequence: CSASDRTGRTEAFF. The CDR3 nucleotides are TGCAGTGCTAGTGACCGGACTGGGAGGACTGAAGCTTTCTTT.

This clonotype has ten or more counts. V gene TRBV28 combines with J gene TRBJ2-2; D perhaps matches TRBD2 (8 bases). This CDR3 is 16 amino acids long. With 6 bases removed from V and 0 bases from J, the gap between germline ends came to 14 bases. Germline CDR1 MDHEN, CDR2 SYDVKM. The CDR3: CASSTGGGANTGELFF. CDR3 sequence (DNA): TGTGCCAGCAGCACGGGAGGGGGCGCGAACACCGGGGAGCTGTTTTTT.

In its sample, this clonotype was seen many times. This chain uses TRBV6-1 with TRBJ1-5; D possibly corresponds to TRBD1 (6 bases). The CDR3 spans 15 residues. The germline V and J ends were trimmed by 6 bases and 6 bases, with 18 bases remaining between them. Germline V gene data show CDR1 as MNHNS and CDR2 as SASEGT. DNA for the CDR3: TGTGCCAGCAGAAAATCGACCCTCAGGGGTCAGCCCCAGCATTTT. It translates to CASRKSTLRGQPQHF.

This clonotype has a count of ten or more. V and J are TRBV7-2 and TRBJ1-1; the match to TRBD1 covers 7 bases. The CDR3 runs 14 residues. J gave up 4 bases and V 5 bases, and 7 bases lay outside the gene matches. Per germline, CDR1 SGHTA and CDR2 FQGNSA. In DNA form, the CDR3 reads TGTGCCAGCAGCCGAAACAGGGGAGGCACTGAAGCTTTCTTT. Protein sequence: CASSRNRGGTEAFF.

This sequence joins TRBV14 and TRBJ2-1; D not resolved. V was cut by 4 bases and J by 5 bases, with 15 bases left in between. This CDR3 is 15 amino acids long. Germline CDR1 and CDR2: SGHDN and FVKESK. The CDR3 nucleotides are TGTGCCAGCAGCCGTACCCCCGTTCGGCACAATGAGCAGTTCTTC. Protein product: CASSRTPVRHNEQFF.

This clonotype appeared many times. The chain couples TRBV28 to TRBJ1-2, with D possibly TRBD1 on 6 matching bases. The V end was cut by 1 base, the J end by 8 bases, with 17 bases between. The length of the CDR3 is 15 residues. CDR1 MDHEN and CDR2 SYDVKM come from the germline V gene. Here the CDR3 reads CASSLSTGGAQGYTF. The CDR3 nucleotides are TGTGCCAGCAGTTTATCGACGGGGGGGGCGCAAGGCTACACCTTC.